Described below is a single T cell receptor beta chain sequence and its context. The protocol was immunoSEQ multiplex PCR, while the TCRdb copy is restricted to in-frame clones and leaves out a portion. This sample has 450,000 or so clones, with 90% found just once. V gave up 3 bases and J gave up 2 bases; unmatched junction bases: 6. The CDR3 has 15 residues. Germline CDR1 reads LNHDA; CDR2 reads SQIVND (reference sequence). This specimen comes from a study of blood T cell repertoires in COVID-19. The receptor's source is a man in his late teens or twenties who had recovered from COVID-19. The rearrangement uses TRBV19 and TRBJ2-7, with 8 bases aligning to TRBD2. The specimen sequenced was PBMCs or T cells enriched from blood (not recorded which). CDR3 sequence: CASSIRAGEPYEQYF. CDR3 in DNA: TGTGCCAGTAGTATCCGAGCGGGAGAACCCTACGAGCAGTACTTC.